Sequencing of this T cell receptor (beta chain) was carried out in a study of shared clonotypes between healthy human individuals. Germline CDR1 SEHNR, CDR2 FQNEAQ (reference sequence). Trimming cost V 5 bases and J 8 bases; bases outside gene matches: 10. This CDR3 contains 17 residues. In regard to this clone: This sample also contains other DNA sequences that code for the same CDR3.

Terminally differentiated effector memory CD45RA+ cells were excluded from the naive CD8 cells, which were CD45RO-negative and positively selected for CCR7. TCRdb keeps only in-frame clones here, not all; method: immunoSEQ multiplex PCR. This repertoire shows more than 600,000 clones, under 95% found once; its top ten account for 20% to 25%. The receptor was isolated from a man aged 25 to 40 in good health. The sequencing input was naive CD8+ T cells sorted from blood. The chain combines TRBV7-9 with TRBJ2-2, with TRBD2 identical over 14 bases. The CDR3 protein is CASSPRLAGGPRGELFF. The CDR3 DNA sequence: TGTGCCAGCAGCCCCCGACTAGCGGGAGGGCCTCGTGGGGAGCTGTTTTTT.